The sequence of this TCR beta chain was determined in a study of CD8 T cells in ankylosing spondylitis. The CDR3 consists of 14 residues. The V end lost 1 base, the J end lost 2 bases, and 9 bases lay between the germline ends. The germline CDR1 and CDR2 sequences are KGHSH and LQKENI. By quantitative 5'-RACE with molecular barcodes, the TCR beta libraries were made. MiXCR, run by TCRdb on the 5' RACE reads, gives a single entry per CDR3 protein. The data hold approximately 140,000 distinct CDR3 sequences, with 40% to 50% observed a single time. The study's findings and limits: The authors reported significant enrichment of disease-linked clones in matched ankylosing spondylitis synovial fluid.

As concerns this clonotype: The antigen is undetermined.

The clonotype comes from a male donor with ankylosing spondylitis. The material sequenced was synovial fluid, either unsorted or a sorted T cell fraction (not recorded which). V is TRBV18 and J is TRBJ2-7, with D hard to call. CDR3 sequence reads: CASSPLAGTYEQYF. CDR3 bases: TGTGCCAGCTCACCACTGGCAGGTACCTACGAGCAGTACTTC.